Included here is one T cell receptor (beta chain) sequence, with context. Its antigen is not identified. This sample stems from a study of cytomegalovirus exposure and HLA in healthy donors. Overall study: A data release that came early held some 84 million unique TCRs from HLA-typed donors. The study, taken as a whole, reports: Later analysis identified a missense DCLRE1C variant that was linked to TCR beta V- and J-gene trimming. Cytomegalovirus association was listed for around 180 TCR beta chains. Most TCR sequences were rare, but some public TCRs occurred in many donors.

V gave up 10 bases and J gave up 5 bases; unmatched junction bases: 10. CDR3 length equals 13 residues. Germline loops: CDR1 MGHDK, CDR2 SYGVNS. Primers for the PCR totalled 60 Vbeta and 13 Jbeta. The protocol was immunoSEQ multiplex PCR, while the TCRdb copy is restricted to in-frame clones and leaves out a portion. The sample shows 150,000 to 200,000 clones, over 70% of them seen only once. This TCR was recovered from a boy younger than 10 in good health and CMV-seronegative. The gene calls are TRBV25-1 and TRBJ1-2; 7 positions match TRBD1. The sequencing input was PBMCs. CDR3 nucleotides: TGTGCCACCCGGCGGGACAGTTCTTATGGCTACACCTTC. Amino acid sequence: CATRRDSSYGYTF.